Each of the 9 T cell receptor beta chains below was sequenced from the same sample in a study of cytomegalovirus exposure and HLA in healthy donors. Produced via immunoSEQ multiplex PCR; TCRdb's table is partial and in-frame only. Here the sample spans some 190,000 clones, about 89% being singletons. The sample was PBMCs. These TCRs come from a man aged 25-45 years in good health and CMV-seropositive.

The chain has TRBV2 and TRBJ2-5, with D possibly TRBD1 on 6 matching bases. This CDR3 has 14 residues. Germline values: CDR1 SNHLY, CDR2 FYNNEI. Trimming removed 6 bases from V and 1 base from J, with 12 bases in between. The CDR3 nucleotides read TGTGCCAGCAGCCTACAGGGCATCCAAGAGACCCAGTACTTC. Protein sequence: CASSLQGIQETQYF.

The chain carries TRBV7-9 and TRBJ2-3; perhaps TRBD2 as D (6 bases). CDR1 and CDR2 from the germline V gene are SEHNR and FQNEAQ (reference sequence). Trimming stripped 8 bases from V and 6 bases from J, with 18 bases between. This CDR3 has 14 residues. CDR3 in amino acids: CASSDRGGRDTQYF. The CDR3 nucleotides read TGTGCCAGCTCCGACCGGGGAGGTCGGGATACGCAGTATTTT.

This clone was seen only a few times. The V call is TRBV5-1, the J call TRBJ2-7, with D maybe TRBD2 (5 bases). Per germline, CDR1 SGHRS and CDR2 YFSETQ. The CDR3 totals 14 residues. V was shortened by 4 bases and J by 2 bases, with 13 bases between the two germline ends. CDR3 sequence reads: CASSPLRGPYEQYF. In nucleotides, the CDR3 is TGCGCCAGCAGCCCCCTCCGGGGTCCCTACGAGCAGTACTTC.

The gene calls are TRBV7-2 and TRBJ2-2; D is possibly TRBD1 or TRBD2 (5 bases each). Germline V gene data show CDR1 as SGHTA and CDR2 as FQGNSA. Trimming removed 6 bases at V and 3 bases at J, with 11 bases between. The length of the CDR3 is 14 residues. Here the CDR3 DNA reads TGTGCCAGCAGTCGCTTGGGGGACACCGGGGAGCTGTTTTTT. The encoded protein is CASSRLGDTGELFF. The variable domain in full, completed from reference TRBV7-2 and TRBJ2-2, reads GAGVSQSPSNKVTEKGKDVELRCDPISGHTALYWYRQSLGQGLEFLIYFQGNSAPDKSGLPSDRFSAERTGGSVSTLTIQRTQQEDSAVYLCASSRLGDTGELFFGEGSRLTVL.

The chain has TRBV28 and TRBJ2-5; 8 positions agree with TRBD1. CDR3 length: 13 residues. The germline V gene has CDR1 MDHEN and CDR2 SYDVKM. V shed 7 bases, J shed 2 bases, and the junction held 3 bases outside the gene matches. This chain's CDR3 is CASTGTGQETQYF. CDR3 bases: TGTGCCAGCACCGGGACAGGACAAGAGACCCAGTACTTC.

The V call is TRBV7-9, the J call TRBJ2-4, with D perhaps matching TRBD2 (5 bases). Deletions cut 1 base from V and 12 bases from J, with 7 bases between. Germline loops: CDR1 SEHNR, CDR2 FQNEAQ (reference sequence). The CDR3 has 11 residues. Here the CDR3 reads CASSLGTDQYF. CDR3 nucleotide sequence: TGTGCCAGCAGCTTAGGGACTGATCAGTACTTC.

The V gene is TRBV4-1, the J gene TRBJ2-2, with 8 bases identical to TRBD2. V shed 4 bases and J 7 bases; nucleotides not matched to a gene: 5. Germline values: CDR1 MGHRA, CDR2 YSYEKL. The CDR3 totals 14 residues. The CDR3 here is CASSRPGGDGELFF. CDR3 DNA: TGCGCCAGCAGCCGACCCGGGGGGGACGGGGAGCTGTTTTTT.

The chain couples TRBV29-1 to TRBJ2-1, with a weak D call TRBD2 (6 bases). Trimming cost V 7 bases and J 3 bases, with 13 bases left between them. The CDR3 spans 13 residues. Germline CDR1 reads SQVTM; CDR2 reads ANQGSEA. The CDR3 DNA is TGCAGCGCCCTCTACGGGAGCTACAATGAGCAGTTCTTC. Protein product: CSALYGSYNEQFF.

This rearrangement joins TRBV28 to TRBJ2-7; TRBD1 matches 9 bases. From germline, CDR1 is MDHEN and CDR2 SYDVKM. After removal of 2 bases from V and 6 bases from J, the junction contained 8 bases not matched to a gene. The CDR3 has 15 residues. CDR3 loop: CASSLPLRQGGEQYF. The CDR3 region has the DNA TGTGCCAGCAGTTTACCGTTGAGACAGGGGGGCGAGCAGTACTTC.